This T cell receptor (beta chain) was captured in a study of T cells in Graves' hyperthyroidism and ophthalmopathy. Ophthalmopathy in the patients scored at least 3 on Clinical Activity Score and at least 4 on NOSPECS grade, lasting under 3 months. The CDR3 is made up of 14 amino acids. V was shortened by 5 bases and J by 4 bases, with 11 bases between the two germline ends. Amplified TCR beta CDR3 regions derived from RNA transcripts. In the first-round RT-PCR of the TCR CDR3, the HTBI primer set was used. Each CDR3 protein is one row after TCRdb ran MiXCR on the multiplex PCR reads. Of hundreds of thousands of distinct CDR3 sequences listed, around 15% are singletons.

The sequenced sample consisted of blood. The receptor comes from a young man with Graves' ophthalmopathy. The genes are TRBV12-3 or TRBV12-4 and TRBJ2-2; weak D call: TRBD1 (7 bases). In nucleotides, the CDR3 is TGTGCCAGCAGTCAGGGGGGAGGCACCGGGGAGCTGTTTTTT. Its protein is CASSQGGGTGELFF.